This T cell receptor (beta chain) was retrieved from a study of cytomegalovirus exposure and HLA in healthy donors. Overall study: Unique TCR beta sequences numbering some 120 million came from about 179 million T cells in an earlier analysis.

Regarding the study as a whole: The study listed 164 cytomegalovirus-associated TCR beta chains.

The PCR contained 60 Vbeta and 13 Jbeta primers. Sequencing used immunoSEQ multiplex PCR; TCRdb keeps in-frame clones, though not all of them. The data contain around 200,000 clones, 55% to 65% of them singletons. V was clipped by 6 bases and J by 5 bases; unmatched bases: 12. Germline loops: CDR1 KGHSH, CDR2 LQKENI. This CDR3 is 15 amino acids long. Notes on this clone: Its matching antigen is unknown.

The TCR comes from a man between 40 and 49 years old in good health and CMV-seronegative. Sample: PBMCs. The V gene is TRBV18, the J gene TRBJ1-1, with TRBD1 matching over 7 bases. CDR3 nucleotides: TGTGCCAGCTCTCCCAGGGGGGTACAGCAAACTGAAGCTTTCTTT. The encoded protein is CASSPRGVQQTEAFF.